This T cell receptor (beta chain) emerged from a study of identifying expanded T cells in peripheral blood (dated by TCRdb to about 2019). Describing the broader study: Technical replicates were generated by sequencing separate aliquots of the same genomic DNA pool, with four replicates compared pairwise.

During the collection period, no infections or other immune events were recorded for the healthy donors. Blood repertoires from healthy donors were used as a training cohort for calibrating time-dependent variance in a beta-binomial model of differential abundance of T-cell clones. The training cohort included some ten healthy donors, of whom 3 were female and 7 were male. The donors were between about 29 and 65 years old, with an average age of 43 years. Whole blood from each healthy donor was obtained from a commercial supplier and was collected at three time points approximately 13 days apart. For immunosequencing, genomic DNA was extracted from unsorted whole blood. What the research found in general, with its limitations: The binomial model flagged about 1.3 differentially abundant clones between technical replicates but about 16 over roughly two weeks and around 19 over around four weeks. The authors expected biological variance in healthy repertoires might increase further over much longer intervals such as months to years. Both the number of clones called differentially abundant and the false-positive rate were significantly reduced by the beta-binomial model across all healthy-donor time intervals. Variance in clone template counts between approximately 2-week samples significantly increased with total template count across all healthy donors.

TCRbeta CDR3 regions were profiled with the immunoSEQ Assay using bias-controlled multiplex PCR amplification of genomic DNA. The paper's processing steps were these. To quantify the absolute abundance of each unique TCRbeta CDR3 region, the sequences were collapsed and filtered. Differential abundance was tested with two models: a binomial (Fisher-equivalent) model and a beta-binomial model that adds time-dependent variance fitted from healthy donors. Clones with fewer than 5 combined templates were removed, and differential abundance was called for clones with a Benjamini-Hochberg FDR below 0.01. The form v = (b*log(k)+a)^2 was used to model beta-binomial variance as a function of total template count across the two samples. TCRdb took this table from immuneACCESS and kept in-frame rearrangements with V and J called. Such tables lack part of the clones; where checked against another copy, unresolved V genes explain under half of the gap, and the rest is unexplained. Clonal size and the V and J genes are those of that table, whereas D and trimming came from the DNA. Present in this sample are around 100,000 clones, around 89% of which were seen just once. 16% of the sample is held by the ten biggest clonotypes.

From the cysteine through the phenylalanine, the CDR3 covers 14 amino acids. CDR3 DNA only is kept here, 42 bases in frame from base 1. CDR1 and CDR2, per the germline V gene, are SGHTA and FQGNSA. Relative to germline, V is 5 bases shorter and J is 5 bases shorter, with 15 bases between their ends. Concerning this clone: Its antigen is currently not known. No base-level quality is on record; no much larger clone is a single base apart.

The rearranged segments are TRBV7-2 and TRBJ2-5; perhaps TRBD1 is the D gene, with 6 bases matching. What was sequenced was blood. The sequence was collected from a person between 18 and 70 years old in good health. DNA sequence: TGTGCCAGCAGCACCTCAGGGGCGGTGGAGACCCAGTACTTC. It encodes CASSTSGAVETQYF.